This TCR beta chain is drawn from a study of T cells in Graves' hyperthyroidism and ophthalmopathy. At the level of the study: Initial diagnosis, before any treatment, was when peripheral blood was collected. Findings and caveats of the study: Most thyroid clonotypes with frequency above 0.001 were detected in blood.

Patients were excluded because of uncontrolled infection, other autoimmune disease, pregnancy or lactation. This sample holds PBMCs from 8.5 to 10 ml fresh peripheral blood. Using RNA transcripts as the source, TCR beta CDR3 regions were amplified. Initially, a first-round RT-PCR of the TCR CDR3 employed the HTBI primer set. MiXCR was run by TCRdb on the multiplex PCR reads, yielding one entry per CDR3 protein. The sample has fewer than 650,000 distinct CDR3 sequences, more than 13% seen once; the top ten hold less than 9%. The sample holds many counts of this clonotype. Its specificity is not known. Sequencing was carried out using blood. The source of this sequence is a woman between 18 and 29 years old with Graves' ophthalmopathy.

CDR3 amino acids: CASSPPDTYEQYF. The CDR3 DNA reads as TGTGCCAGCAGTCCCCCTGATACCTACGAGCAGTACTTC. The chain joins TRBV28 to TRBJ2-7; D not certain. The CDR3 covers 13 residues. V was shortened by 5 bases and J by 2 bases, with 10 bases between the two germline ends. Looked up from germline, CDR1 is MDHEN and CDR2 is SYDVKM.